Listed below are T cell receptor beta chains from one sample, sequenced in a study of T cell changes during pregnancy in multiple sclerosis. Data came from immunoSEQ multiplex PCR; TCRdb stores just in-frame clones and leaves some out. Of tens of thousands of clones in the sample, 92% are singletons; the top ten hold less than 2.5%. The material was peripheral blood, obtained in the third trimester of pregnancy. Every receptor here comes from a female donor with multiple sclerosis, enrolled in a pregnancy study. The CDR3 runs from the conserved cysteine through the conserved F or W.

TRBV7-7	CASGDDRGQFF
TRBV27	CASSFGQGGEQYF
TRBV18	CASSPNSGSNYNEQFF
TRBV15	CATSRDRVNGKNIQYF
TRBV27	CASSLGGASTDTQYF
TRBV27	CASTGTVAGRYNEQFF
TRBV5-5	CASSPQVGSGAYEQYF
TRBV7-3	CASREGQNYEQYF
TRBV2	CASGGDPGLYNIQYF
TRBV7-2	CASSLELNGRSYEQYF
TRBV5-4	CASYDLKLTGGNSGNTIYF
TRBV4-3	CASSSGLAGGETQYF
TRBV4-1	CASSQEGTGGETQYF
TRBV5-1	CASSTREESGPGELFF
TRBV2	CASSEVFAGSETQYF
TRBV29-1	CSLGFHEQYF
TRBV7-9	CASSTGLAGVGDEQFF
TRBV25-1	CASSALKGATDNEQFF
TRBV25-1	CASSELTRESETQYF
TRBV2	CASSAVRGIQETQYF
TRBV2	CASSYRGSGMNTEAFF
TRBV7-2	CASSSSTAADTQYF
TRBV5-4	CASSLGQGFGGELFF
TRBV18	CASSPRGATYEQYF
TRBV11-3	CASSLLPYNEQFF
TRBV25-1	CASSEWVLAGPKDEQYF
TRBV4-3	CASSQDLRVAEQYF
TRBV19	CASSPTGAPGVGANVLTF
TRBV6-4	CASSDSGGAGELFF
TRBV5-4	CASSLRLAGNNEQFF
TRBV5-1	CASSLDRANTGELFF
TRBV5-4	CASSLAGGRADGELFF
TRBV18	CASSVDGDTDTQYF